This T cell receptor beta chain was captured by sequencing in a study of shared clonotypes between healthy human individuals. Study results and limitations: Limited genetic and exposure-history diversity came from having few donors. Generation probability values for non-shared clonotypes were lower than those for clonotypes shared by all four donors. The study generally estimated greater richness for naive than memory subsets. Sorted-subset sequencing, rarefaction showed, was incomplete despite large depth.

The CDR3 runs 12 residues. Germline values: CDR1 SEHNR, CDR2 FQNEAQ (reference sequence). Trimming pared 5 bases from V and 9 bases from J, leaving 11 bases between. Method: immunoSEQ multiplex PCR; TCRdb's copy keeps in-frame clones and lacks some. This sample has roughly 2.5 million clones; approximately 90% occur once, and the top ten carry more than 0.12%. Note on this clone: Antigen: not known.

The source material was naive CD4+ T cells sorted from blood. Subset here: CD45RA+ positively selected. J is TRBJ1-3 and V is TRBV7-9; D uncertain. This receptor was taken from a man younger than 35 in good health. Here the CDR3 DNA reads TGTGCCAGCAGCCCGGACCGGCCCACCATATATTTT. Residues: CASSPDRPTIYF. The full variable domain, completed using reference TRBV7-9 and TRBJ1-3, is DTGVSQNPRHKITKRGQNVTFRCDPISEHNRLYWYRQTLGQGPEFLTYFQNEAQLEKSRLLSDRFSAERPKGSFSTLEIQRTEQGDSAMYLCASSPDRPTIYFGEGSWLTVV.